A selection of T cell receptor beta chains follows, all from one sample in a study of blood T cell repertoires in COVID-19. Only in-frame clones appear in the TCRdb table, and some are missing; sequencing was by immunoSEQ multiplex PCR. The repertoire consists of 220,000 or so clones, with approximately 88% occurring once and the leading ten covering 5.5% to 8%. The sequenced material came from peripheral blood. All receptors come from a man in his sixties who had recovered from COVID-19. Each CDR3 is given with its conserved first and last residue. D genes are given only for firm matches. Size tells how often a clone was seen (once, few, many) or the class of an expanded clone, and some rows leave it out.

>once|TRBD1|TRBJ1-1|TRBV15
CATSRAFNRDRTTEAFF
TGTGCCACCAGCAGAGCTTTTAATAGGGACAGGACGACTGAAGCTTTCTTT
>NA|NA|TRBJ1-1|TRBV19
CASSRGDIRFTEAFF
TGTGCCAGTAGTCGAGGGGACATTAGATTCACTGAAGCTTTCTTT
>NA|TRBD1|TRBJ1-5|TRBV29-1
CSVGTGGGNQPQHF
TGCAGCGTCGGGACAGGGGGAGGCAATCAGCCCCAGCATTTT
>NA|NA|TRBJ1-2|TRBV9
CASSPGGKRGGYTF
TGTGCCAGCAGCCCCGGGGGTAAACGAGGTGGCTACACCTTC
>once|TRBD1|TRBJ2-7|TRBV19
CASSSRQGIGSYEQYF
TGTGCCAGTAGTTCTAGACAGGGGATTGGGTCCTACGAGCAGTACTTC
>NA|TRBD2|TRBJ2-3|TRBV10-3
CAATPAGGTDTQYF
TGTGCCGCGACGCCAGCGGGGGGGACAGATACGCAGTATTTT
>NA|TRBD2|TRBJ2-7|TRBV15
CATSGTSGDYEQYF
TGTGCCACCAGCGGGACTAGCGGGGACTACGAGCAGTACTTC
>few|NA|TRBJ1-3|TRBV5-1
CASSTDRSGNTIYF
TGCGCCAGCAGCACGGACAGATCTGGAAACACCATATATTTT
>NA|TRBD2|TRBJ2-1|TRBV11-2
CASRMSGISNEQFF
TGTGCCAGCAGGATGAGCGGGATATCCAATGAGCAGTTCTTC
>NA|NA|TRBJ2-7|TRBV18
CASSPPQGTKGRQYF
TGTGCCAGCTCACCACCGCAGGGTACGAAGGGTCGGCAGTACTTC